The entry that follows covers one T cell receptor beta chain sequence. Its antigen is undetermined. Patients underwent thyroid surgery, and none had received any treatment before it. This record comes from a study of metastatic and nonmetastatic thyroid tumors. Study as a whole: Peripheral blood and tumor or nodule samples from malignant and benign thyroid patients were compared.

Study-level results: Compared with benign nodules, malignant thyroid tumors were reported to have significantly higher TCR beta diversity in both blood and tumor.

The germline gives CDR1 MNHNS, CDR2 SASEGT. The CDR3 runs 16 residues. V was clipped by 6 bases and J by 3 bases; unmatched bases: 12. Original handling: CDR3 differences across clinicopathological groups were used to build a distant-metastasis classifier for papillary thyroid cancer. TCRdb re-called the PCR reads with MiXCR. For this entry, the V and J calls and clone size follow TCRdb and not the study's own pipeline. The table includes about 20,000 clones, more than 35% detected once. Sequenced input: tumor tissue. The chain couples TRBV6-1 to TRBJ2-7; 9 nucleotides match TRBD1. The sequence derives from a female donor with papillary thyroid cancer or a benign thyroid nodule (not recorded which). Some clones in this sample may be carry-over from other donors' samples. CDR3 nucleotides: TGTGCCAGCAGAGCTCTAGTCGGACAGGGGAACTACGAGCAGTACTTC. This encodes CASRALVGQGNYEQYF.